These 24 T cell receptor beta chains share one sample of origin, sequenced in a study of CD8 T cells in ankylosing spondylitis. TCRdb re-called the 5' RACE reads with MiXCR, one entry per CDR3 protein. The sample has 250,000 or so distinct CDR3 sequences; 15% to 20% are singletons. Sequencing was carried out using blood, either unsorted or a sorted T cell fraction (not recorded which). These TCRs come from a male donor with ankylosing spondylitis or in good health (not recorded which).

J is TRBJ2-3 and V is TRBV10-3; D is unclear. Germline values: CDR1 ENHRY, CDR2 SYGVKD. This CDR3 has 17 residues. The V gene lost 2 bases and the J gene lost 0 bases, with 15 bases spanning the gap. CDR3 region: CAISELVGPYSTDTQYF. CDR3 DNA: TGTGCCATCAGTGAGCTCGTCGGGCCTTATAGCACAGATACGCAGTATTTT.

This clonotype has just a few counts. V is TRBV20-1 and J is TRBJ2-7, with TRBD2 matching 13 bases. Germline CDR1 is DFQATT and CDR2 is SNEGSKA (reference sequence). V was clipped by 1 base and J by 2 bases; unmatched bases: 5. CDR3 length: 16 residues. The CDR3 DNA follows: TGCAGTGCTAGAGGAACCGGGACTAGCGGGACCTACGAGCAGTACTTC. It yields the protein CSARGTGTSGTYEQYF.

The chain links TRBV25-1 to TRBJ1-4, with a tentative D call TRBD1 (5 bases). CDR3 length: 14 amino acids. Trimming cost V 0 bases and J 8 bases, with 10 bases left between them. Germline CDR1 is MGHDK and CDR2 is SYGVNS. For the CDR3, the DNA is TGTGCCAGCAGTGAATATAGGGGAGGAGAAAAACTGTTTTTT. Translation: CASSEYRGGEKLFF. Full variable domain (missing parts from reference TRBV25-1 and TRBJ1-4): EADIYQTPRYLVIGTGKKITLECSQTMGHDKMYWYQQDPGMELHLIHYSYGVNSTEKGDLSSESTVSRIRTEHFPLTLESARPSHTSQYLCASSEYRGGEKLFFGSGTQLSVL.

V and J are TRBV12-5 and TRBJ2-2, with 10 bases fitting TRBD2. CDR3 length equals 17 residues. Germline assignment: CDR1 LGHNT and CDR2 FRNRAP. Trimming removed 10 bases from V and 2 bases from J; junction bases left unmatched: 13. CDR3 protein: CATVIGLADDNTGELFF. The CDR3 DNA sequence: TGTGCTACCGTCATCGGACTAGCGGACGACAACACCGGGGAGCTGTTTTTT.

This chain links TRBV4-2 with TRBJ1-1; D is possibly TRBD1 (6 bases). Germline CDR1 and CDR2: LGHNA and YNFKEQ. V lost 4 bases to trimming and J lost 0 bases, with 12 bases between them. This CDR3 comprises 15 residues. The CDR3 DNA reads TGTGCCAGCAGCCCACGGACAGTTATGAACACTGAAGCTTTCTTT. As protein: CASSPRTVMNTEAFF.

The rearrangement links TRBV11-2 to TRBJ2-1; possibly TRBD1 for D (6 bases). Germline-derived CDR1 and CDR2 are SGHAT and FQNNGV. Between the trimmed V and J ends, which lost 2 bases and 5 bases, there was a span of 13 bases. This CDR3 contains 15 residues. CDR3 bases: TGTGCCAGCAGCTTATTTTCCGGGACAAACAATGAGCAGTTCTTC. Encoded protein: CASSLFSGTNNEQFF.

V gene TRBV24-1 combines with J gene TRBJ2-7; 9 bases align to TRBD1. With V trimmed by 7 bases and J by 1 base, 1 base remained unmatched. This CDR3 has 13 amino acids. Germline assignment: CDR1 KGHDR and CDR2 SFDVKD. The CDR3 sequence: CATRGTGSYEQYF. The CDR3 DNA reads TGTGCCACCAGGGGGACAGGGTCCTACGAGCAGTACTTC.

CDR3 DNA sequence: TGTGCCAGCAGCGAGGGGTCAGGGGTTACCTACGAGCAGTACTTC. It translates to CASSEGSGVTYEQYF. The gene calls are TRBV9 and TRBJ2-7, with D maybe TRBD1 (6 bases). This CDR3 spans 15 amino acids. Trimming cost V 3 bases and J 2 bases, with 15 bases left between them. Germline assignment: CDR1 SGDLS and CDR2 YYNGEE.

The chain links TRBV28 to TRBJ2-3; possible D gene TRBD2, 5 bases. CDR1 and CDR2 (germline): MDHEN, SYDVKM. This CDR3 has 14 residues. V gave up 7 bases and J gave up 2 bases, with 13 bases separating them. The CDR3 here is CASTSLRDTDTQYF. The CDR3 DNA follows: TGTGCCAGCACCTCGTTGAGGGACACAGATACGCAGTATTTT.

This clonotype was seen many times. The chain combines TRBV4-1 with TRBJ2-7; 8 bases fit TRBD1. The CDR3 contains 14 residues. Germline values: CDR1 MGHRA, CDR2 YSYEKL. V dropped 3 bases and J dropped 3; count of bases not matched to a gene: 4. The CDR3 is CASSHADRDYEQYF. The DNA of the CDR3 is TGCGCCAGCAGCCACGCGGACAGGGACTACGAGCAGTACTTC.

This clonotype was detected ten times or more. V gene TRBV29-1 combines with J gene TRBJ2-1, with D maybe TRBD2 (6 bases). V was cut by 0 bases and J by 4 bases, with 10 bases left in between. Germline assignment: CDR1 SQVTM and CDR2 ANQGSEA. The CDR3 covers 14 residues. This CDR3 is CSVEDGGLYNEQFF. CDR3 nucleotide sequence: TGCAGCGTTGAAGATGGGGGACTTTACAATGAGCAGTTCTTC.

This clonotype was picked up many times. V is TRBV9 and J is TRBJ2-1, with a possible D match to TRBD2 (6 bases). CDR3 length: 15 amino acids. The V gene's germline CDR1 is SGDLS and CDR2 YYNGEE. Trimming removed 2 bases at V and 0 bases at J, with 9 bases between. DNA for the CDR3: TGTGCCAGCAGCGTCGGGGGACTCTCCTACAATGAGCAGTTCTTC. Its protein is CASSVGGLSYNEQFF.

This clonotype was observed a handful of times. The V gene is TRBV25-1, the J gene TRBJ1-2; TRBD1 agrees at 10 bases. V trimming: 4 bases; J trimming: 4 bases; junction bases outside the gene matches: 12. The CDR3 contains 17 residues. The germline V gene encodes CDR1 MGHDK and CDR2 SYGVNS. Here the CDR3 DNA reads TGTGCCAGCAGTGGGCCTACACCCCGGGACAGGGGCTATGGCTACACCTTC. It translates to CASSGPTPRDRGYGYTF.

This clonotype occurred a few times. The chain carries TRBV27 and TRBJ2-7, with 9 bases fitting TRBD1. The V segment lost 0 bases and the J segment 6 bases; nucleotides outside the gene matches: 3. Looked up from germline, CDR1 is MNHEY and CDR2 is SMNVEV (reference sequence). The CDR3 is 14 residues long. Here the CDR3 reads CASSLSGTGPEQYF. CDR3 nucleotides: TGTGCCAGCAGTTTATCCGGGACAGGGCCCGAGCAGTACTTC.

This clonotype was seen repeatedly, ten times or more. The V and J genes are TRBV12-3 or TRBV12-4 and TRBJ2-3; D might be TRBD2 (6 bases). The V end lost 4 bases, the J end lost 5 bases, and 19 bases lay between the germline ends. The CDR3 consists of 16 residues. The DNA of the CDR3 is TGTGCCAGCAGTTATCCTAGCGACCCAACCGGAGATACGCAGTATTTT. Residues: CASSYPSDPTGDTQYF.

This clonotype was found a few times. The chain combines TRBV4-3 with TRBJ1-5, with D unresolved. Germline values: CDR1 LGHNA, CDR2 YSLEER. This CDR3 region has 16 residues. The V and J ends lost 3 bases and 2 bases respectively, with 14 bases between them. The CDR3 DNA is TGCGCCAGCAGCCAGTCCTTGATGAGGGGCAATCAGCCCCAGCATTTT. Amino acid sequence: CASSQSLMRGNQPQHF.

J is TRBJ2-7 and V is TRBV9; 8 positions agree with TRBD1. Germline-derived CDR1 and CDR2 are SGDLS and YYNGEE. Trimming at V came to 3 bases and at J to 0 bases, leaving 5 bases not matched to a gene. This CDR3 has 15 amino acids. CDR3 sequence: CASSATGGSSYEQYF. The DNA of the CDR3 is TGTGCCAGCAGCGCTACAGGGGGGAGCTCCTACGAGCAGTACTTC.

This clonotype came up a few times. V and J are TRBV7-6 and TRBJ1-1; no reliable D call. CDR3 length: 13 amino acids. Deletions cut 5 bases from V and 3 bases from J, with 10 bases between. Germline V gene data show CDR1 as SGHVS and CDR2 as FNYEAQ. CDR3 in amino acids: CASSPRLDTEAFF. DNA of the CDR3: TGTGCCAGCAGCCCCCGGTTGGACACTGAAGCTTTCTTT.

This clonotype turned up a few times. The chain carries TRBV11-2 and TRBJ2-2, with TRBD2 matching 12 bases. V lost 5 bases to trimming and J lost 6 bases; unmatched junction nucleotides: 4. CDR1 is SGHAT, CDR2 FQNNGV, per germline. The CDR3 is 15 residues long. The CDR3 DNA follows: TGTGCCAGCAGCCTTCTAGCGGGGGGGGCCGGGGAGCTGTTTTTT. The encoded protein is CASSLLAGGAGELFF.

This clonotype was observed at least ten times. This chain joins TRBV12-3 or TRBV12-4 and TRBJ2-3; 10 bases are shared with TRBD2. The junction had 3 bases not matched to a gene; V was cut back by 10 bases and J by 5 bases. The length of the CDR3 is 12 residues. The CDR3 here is CAIAGGGDTQYF. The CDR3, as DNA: TGTGCCATAGCGGGAGGAGGAGATACGCAGTATTTT.

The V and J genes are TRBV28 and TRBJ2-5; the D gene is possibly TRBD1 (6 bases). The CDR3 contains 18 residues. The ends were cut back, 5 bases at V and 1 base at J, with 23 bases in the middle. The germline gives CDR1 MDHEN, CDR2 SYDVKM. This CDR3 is CASSVTTDLTGLQETQYF. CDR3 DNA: TGTGCCAGCAGTGTAACTACCGATCTAACAGGGCTCCAAGAGACCCAGTACTTC.

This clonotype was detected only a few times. The CDR3 coding sequence is TGTGCCATCAGTGAGTGGGGGCGAGAGACCCAGTACTTC. Translating it yields CAISEWGRETQYF. The genes are TRBV10-3 and TRBJ2-5; perhaps TRBD1 as D (6 bases). This CDR3 has 13 amino acids. Germline V lookup: CDR1 ENHRY, CDR2 SYGVKD. V shed 1 base and J shed 4 bases, with 7 bases lying between them.

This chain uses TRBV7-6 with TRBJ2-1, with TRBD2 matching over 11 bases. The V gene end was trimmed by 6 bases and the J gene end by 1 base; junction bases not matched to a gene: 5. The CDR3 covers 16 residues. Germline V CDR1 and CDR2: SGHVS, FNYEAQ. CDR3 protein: CASSLSGRGSYNEQFF. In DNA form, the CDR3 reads TGTGCCAGCAGTCTTAGCGGGAGGGGTTCCTACAATGAGCAGTTCTTC.

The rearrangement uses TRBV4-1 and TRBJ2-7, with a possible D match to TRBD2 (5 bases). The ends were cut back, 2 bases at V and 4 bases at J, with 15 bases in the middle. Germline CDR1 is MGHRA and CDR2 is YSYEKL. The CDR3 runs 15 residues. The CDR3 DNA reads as TGCGCCAGCAGCCAAAGTCTAGAGAGGGATTACGAGCAGTACTTC. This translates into CASSQSLERDYEQYF.